This TCR beta chain was identified during a study of shared clonotypes between healthy human individuals. Study at large: Contributing individuals were a couple of females and a few males aged 18 to 49.

General study results and limits: As a rule, naive subsets had a larger estimated richness than memory subsets. Genetic and exposure-history diversity was limited by the few donors.

The method was immunoSEQ multiplex PCR; TCRdb's version includes in-frame clones alone and lacks a portion of them. Of around 2.1 million clones detected, about 92% appear once; the ten largest clones hold 1.7%. The CDR3 sequence is 13 residues long. V was pared by 2 bases and J by 8 bases, with 11 bases between. The germline V gene has CDR1 SGDLS and CDR2 YYNGEE. Naive CD8 isolation took CD45RO-negative cells positively selected for CCR7 and excluded terminally differentiated effector memory CD45RA+ cells. Healthy and HIV-negative, the adult donors had no recent acute infections or vaccinations. Comment on this clone: What it recognizes is unknown.

The V call is TRBV9, the J call TRBJ2-1, with D possibly TRBD2 on 5 matching bases. Sequencing was carried out using naive CD8+ T cells from PBMCs. This TCR derives from a man aged 18 to 30 in good health. Some clones in this sample may be carry-over from other donors' samples. The CDR3 DNA reads as TGTGCCAGCAGCGTGTCGGGGATCTATGAGCAGTTCTTC. Its protein product is CASSVSGIYEQFF.